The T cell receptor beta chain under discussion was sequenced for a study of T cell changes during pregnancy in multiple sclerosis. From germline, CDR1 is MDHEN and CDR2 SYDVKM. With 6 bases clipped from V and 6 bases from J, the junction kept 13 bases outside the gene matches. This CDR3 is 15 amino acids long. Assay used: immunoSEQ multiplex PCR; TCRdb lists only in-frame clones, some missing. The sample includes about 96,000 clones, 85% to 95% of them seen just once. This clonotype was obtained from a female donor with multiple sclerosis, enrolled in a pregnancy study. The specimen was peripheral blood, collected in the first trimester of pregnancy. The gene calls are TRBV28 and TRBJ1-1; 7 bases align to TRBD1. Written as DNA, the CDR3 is TGTGCCAGCAGGAGAGGAGGGGCAGGGGGGCCTGAAGCTTTCTTT. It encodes CASRRGGAGGPEAFF.